This paragraph covers one T cell receptor beta chain sequence. What it recognizes is unknown. This sample stems from a study of radiotherapy plus CTLA-4 blockade in lung cancer. Across the whole study: Among all patients, approximately 17% showed objective responses, while about 34% had disease control. Broader study findings: Reports state that early shifts in blood T cell clones, with interferon-beta, best predicted response.

There are 14 residues in the CDR3. Germline V lookup: CDR1 MDHEN, CDR2 SYDVKM. Between the trimmed V and J ends, which lost 7 bases and 2 bases, there was a span of 12 bases. Clones were read by immunoSEQ multiplex PCR, and TCRdb kept only the in-frame ones, dropping some. The table has some 98,000 clones, about 81% seen once. It was focal radiation plus CTLA-4 blockade with ipilimumab that patients with chemo-refractory metastatic non-small-cell lung cancer received. The rearrangement uses TRBV28 and TRBJ2-1, with D possibly being TRBD1 (6 bases). Sequencing used peripheral blood, obtained from a patient treated with radiotherapy plus ipilimumab. The clonotype was recovered from a human donor with non-small cell lung cancer who had a partial response to radiotherapy plus ipilimumab. This CDR3 is CASNRQATYNEQFF. The DNA of the CDR3 is TGTGCCAGCAACAGACAGGCCACCTACAATGAGCAGTTCTTC.